This T cell receptor beta chain was sequenced for a study of T cells in pancreatic ductal adenocarcinoma. Surgery without prior neoadjuvant therapy was the treatment of the selected pancreatic ductal adenocarcinoma patients. The data were produced by immunoSEQ multiplex PCR, yet TCRdb's version contains in-frame clones alone and is incomplete. In the table there are approximately 11,000 clones, roughly 90% of which are singletons. V lost 5 bases, J lost 2 bases, and 8 bases stayed unmatched. CDR3 length equals 15 residues. Germline CDR1 is MNHEY and CDR2 is SMNVEV (reference sequence). The origin of this receptor is a human donor with pancreatic ductal adenocarcinoma. This chain uses TRBV27 with TRBJ1-2; 7 bases match TRBD1. Input material: PBMCs. The CDR3 sequence: CASSPTPTGNYGYTF. DNA for the CDR3: TGTGCCAGCAGTCCGACTCCGACAGGGAACTATGGCTACACCTTC.